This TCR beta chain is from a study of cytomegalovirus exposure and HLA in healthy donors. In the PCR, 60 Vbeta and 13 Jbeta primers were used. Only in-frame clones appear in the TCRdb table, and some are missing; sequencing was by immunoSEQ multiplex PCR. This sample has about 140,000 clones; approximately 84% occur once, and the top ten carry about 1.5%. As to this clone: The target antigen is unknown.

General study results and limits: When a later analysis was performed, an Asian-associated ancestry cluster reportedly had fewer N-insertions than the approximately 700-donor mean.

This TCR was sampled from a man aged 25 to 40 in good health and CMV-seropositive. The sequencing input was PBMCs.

The CDR3 loop is CASSLHSGAETQYF. In DNA form, the CDR3 reads TGTGCCAGCAGCTTACATAGCGGGGCGGAGACCCAGTACTTC. The V call is TRBV7-3, the J call TRBJ2-5; 8 nucleotides align to TRBD2. Germline CDR1 reads SGHTA; CDR2 reads FQGTGA. V lost 2 bases and J lost 5; bases outside the gene matches: 4. This CDR3 is 14 amino acids long.